This TCR beta chain was sequenced for a study of shared clonotypes between healthy human individuals. Across the study: A donor's plate count was three for CD4 naive and three for CD4 memory; CD8 naive had two and CD8 memory one. Overall study findings and caveats: Though the depth was large, rarefaction showed that sorted-subset sequencing was incomplete. Limitation of the genetic and exposure-history diversity represented came from the few donors. Across subsets, estimated richness was generally greater for naive than for memory populations.

With regard to this clone: Its antigen is unidentified.

CD45RO-negative CD8 cells positively selected for CCR7 made up the naive population, which excluded terminally differentiated effector memory CD45RA+ cells. The germline V gene has CDR1 SQVTM and CDR2 ANQGSEA. The CDR3 covers 14 residues. V was clipped by 3 bases and J by 6 bases, with 17 bases between them. Sequencing was performed with immunoSEQ multiplex PCR; in TCRdb, only in-frame clones are kept and a portion is missing. This repertoire shows hundreds of thousands of clones, 95% found once; its top ten account for 0.11%. The chain carries TRBV29-1 and TRBJ1-1; no clear D. The receptor was isolated from a woman under 40 in good health. The source material was naive CD8+ T cells sorted from blood. For the CDR3, the DNA is TGCAGCGTTGACCCTGGTCGAGGGTCCGCTGAAGCTTTCTTT. As protein: CSVDPGRGSAEAFF.